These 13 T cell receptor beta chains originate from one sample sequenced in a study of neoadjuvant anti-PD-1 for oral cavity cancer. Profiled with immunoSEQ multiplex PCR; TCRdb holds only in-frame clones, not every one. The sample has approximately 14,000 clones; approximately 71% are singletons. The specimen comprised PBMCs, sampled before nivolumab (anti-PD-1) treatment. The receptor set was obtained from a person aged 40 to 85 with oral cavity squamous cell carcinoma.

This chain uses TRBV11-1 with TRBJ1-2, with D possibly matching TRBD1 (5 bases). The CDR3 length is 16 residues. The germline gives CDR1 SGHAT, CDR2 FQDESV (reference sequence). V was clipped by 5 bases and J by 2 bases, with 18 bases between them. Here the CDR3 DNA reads TGTGCCAGCAGCCCTGTAGGCCTCCAGGGCAACTATGGCTACACCTTC. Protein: CASSPVGLQGNYGYTF.

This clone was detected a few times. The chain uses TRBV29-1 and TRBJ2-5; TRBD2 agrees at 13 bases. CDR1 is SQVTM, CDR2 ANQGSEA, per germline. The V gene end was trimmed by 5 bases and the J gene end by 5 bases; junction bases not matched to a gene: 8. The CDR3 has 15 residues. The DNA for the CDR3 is TGCAGCGTTAAACTAGCGGGAGGGCTGGGGGAGACCCAGTACTTC. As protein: CSVKLAGGLGETQYF.

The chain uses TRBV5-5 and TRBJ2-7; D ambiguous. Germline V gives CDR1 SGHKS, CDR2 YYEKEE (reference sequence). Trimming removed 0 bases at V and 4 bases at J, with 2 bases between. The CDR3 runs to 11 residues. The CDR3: CASSLDYEQYF. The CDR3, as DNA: TGTGCCAGCAGCTTGGATTACGAGCAGTACTTC.

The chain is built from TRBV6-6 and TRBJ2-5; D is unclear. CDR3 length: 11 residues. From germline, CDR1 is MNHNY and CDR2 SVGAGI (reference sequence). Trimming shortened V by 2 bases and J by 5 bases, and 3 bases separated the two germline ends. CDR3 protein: CASSYGETQYF. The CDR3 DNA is TGTGCCAGCAGTTACGGGGAGACCCAGTACTTC.

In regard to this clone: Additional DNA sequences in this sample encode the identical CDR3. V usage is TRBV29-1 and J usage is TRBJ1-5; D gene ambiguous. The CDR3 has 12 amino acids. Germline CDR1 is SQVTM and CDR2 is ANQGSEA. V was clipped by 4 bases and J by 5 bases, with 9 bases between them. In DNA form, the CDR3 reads TGCAGCGTTGGGGCTAGGGATCAGCCCCAGCATTTT. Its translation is CSVGARDQPQHF.

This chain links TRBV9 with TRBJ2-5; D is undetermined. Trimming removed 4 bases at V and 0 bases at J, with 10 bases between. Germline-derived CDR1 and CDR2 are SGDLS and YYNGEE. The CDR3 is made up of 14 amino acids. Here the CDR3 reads CASSPRADQETQYF. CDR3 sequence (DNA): TGTGCCAGCAGCCCCCGTGCGGACCAAGAGACCCAGTACTTC.

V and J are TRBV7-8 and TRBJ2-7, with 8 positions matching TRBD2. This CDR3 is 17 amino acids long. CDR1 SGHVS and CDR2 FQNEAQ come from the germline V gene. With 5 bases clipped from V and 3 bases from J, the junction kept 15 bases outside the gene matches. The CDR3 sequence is CASSPLRLAGSYYEQYF. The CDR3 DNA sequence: TGTGCCAGCAGCCCACTTCGTTTAGCGGGATCTTACTACGAGCAGTACTTC.

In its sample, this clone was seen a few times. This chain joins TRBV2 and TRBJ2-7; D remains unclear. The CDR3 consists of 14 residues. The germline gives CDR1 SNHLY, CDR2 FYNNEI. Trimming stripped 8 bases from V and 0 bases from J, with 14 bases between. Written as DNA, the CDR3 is TGTGCCAGCCAAAGACCGACCGTCTCCTACGAGCAGTACTTC. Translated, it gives CASQRPTVSYEQYF.

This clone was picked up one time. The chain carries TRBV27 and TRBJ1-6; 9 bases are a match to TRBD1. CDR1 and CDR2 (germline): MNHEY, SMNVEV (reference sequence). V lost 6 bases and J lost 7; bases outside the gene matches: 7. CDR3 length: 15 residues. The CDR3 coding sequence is TGTGCCAGCAGAACCGGGACAGGGTCAAATTCACCCCTCCACTTT. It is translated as CASRTGTGSNSPLHF.

The CDR3: CASSLVASSTDTQYF. CDR3 nucleotide sequence: TGCGCCAGCAGCTTGGTGGCGAGTAGCACAGATACGCAGTATTTT. The rearrangement links TRBV5-1 to TRBJ2-3; D not certain. Trimming stripped 0 bases from V and 0 bases from J, with 8 bases between. Germline V CDR1 and CDR2: SGHRS, YFSETQ. This CDR3 is 15 amino acids long.

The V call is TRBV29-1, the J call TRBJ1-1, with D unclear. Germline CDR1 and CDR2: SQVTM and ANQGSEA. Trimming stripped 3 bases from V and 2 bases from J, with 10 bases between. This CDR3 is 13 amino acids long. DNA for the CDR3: TGCAGCGTTGAGGTAGGGATAAACACTGAAGCTTTCTTT. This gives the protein CSVEVGINTEAFF. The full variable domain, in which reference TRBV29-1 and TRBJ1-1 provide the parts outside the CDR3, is SAVISQKPSRDICQRGTSLTIQCQVDSQVTMMFWYRQQPGQSLTLIATANQGSEATYESGFVIDKFPISRPNLTFSTLTVSNMSPEDSSIYLCSVEVGINTEAFFGQGTRLTVV.

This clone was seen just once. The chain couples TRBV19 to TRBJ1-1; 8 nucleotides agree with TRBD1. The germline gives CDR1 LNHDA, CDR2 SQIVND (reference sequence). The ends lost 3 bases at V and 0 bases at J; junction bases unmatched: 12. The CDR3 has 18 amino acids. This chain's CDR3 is CASSISQGALMMNTEAFF. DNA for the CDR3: TGTGCCAGTAGTATTTCCCAGGGGGCCCTTATGATGAACACTGAAGCTTTCTTT.

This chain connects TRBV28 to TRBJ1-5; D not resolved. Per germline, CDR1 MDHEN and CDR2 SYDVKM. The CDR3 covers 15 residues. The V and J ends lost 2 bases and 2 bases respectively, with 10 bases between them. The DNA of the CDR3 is TGTGCCAGCAGTTTAGGTAGTCCGGGCAATCAGCCCCAGCATTTT. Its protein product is CASSLGSPGNQPQHF.